Listed below are T cell receptor beta chains from one sample, sequenced in a study of blood T cell repertoires in COVID-19. Assay used: immunoSEQ multiplex PCR; TCRdb lists only in-frame clones, some missing. The sample yields 120,000 to 150,000 clones, roughly 82% seen once. Specimen: peripheral blood. All receptors come from a human donor in a cohort sampled during active COVID-19. The CDR3 runs from the conserved cysteine through the conserved F or W. Each record gives: J gene, D gene, V gene, clone size, CDR3 DNA, CDR3 protein. D genes are given only for firm matches. For some rows the clone size is stated as once, few or many, or as a class when expanded; others skip it.

>TRBJ1-4|TRBD1|TRBV6-5|-
TGTGCCAGCATAATCGACAGGGGAGGGGAAAAACTGTTTTTT
CASIIDRGGEKLFF
>TRBJ2-7|-|TRBV7-9|-
TGTGCCAGCAGCCACGGGACAGCCGGGGGGCAGTACTTC
CASSHGTAGGQYF
>TRBJ1-6|TRBD1|TRBV28|-
TGTGCCAGCATGACAGGGGCAGAAACGAATAATTCACCCCTCCACTTT
CASMTGAETNNSPLHF
>TRBJ1-1|-|TRBV6-2/TRBV6-3|-
TGTGCCAGCAGTTGGAGGGTTGCGGGCACTGAAGCTTTCTTT
CASSWRVAGTEAFF
>TRBJ1-4|TRBD1|TRBV28|-
TGTGCCAGCAATCAGGGGGCGACGAGTGAAAAACTGTTTTTT
CASNQGATSEKLFF
>TRBJ1-1|-|TRBV6-5|-
TGTGCCACCTCCGGGGGGGGCAGTGAAGCTTTCTTT
CATSGGGSEAFF
>TRBJ1-1|-|TRBV3-1/TRBV3-2|-
TGTGCCAGCGGGCGGGGGAACACTGAAGCTTTCTTT
CASGRGNTEAFF
>TRBJ2-3|TRBD2|TRBV5-1|-
TGCGCCAGCAGCTTGGCAGGCGGGGGGGCCACAGATACGCAGTATTTT
CASSLAGGGATDTQYF
>TRBJ2-2|TRBD2|TRBV11-2|-
TGTGCCAGCAGCTTAGCCCGACTAGCGGCCAACACCGGGGAGCTGTTTTTT
CASSLARLAANTGELFF
>TRBJ1-5|-|TRBV28|few
TGTGCCAGCAGTCCCAGGCGGTGGACAGTTAAGGAGAGCAATCAGCCCCAGCATTTT
CASSPRRWTVKESNQPQHF
>TRBJ2-1|TRBD2|TRBV6-5|-
TGTGCCAGCAGTTCCCCCAGCGGGAGAAACAATGAGCAGTTCTTC
CASSSPSGRNNEQFF
>TRBJ1-2|TRBD1|TRBV2|-
TGTGCCAGCAGGGAAGGACAGGAAGCCCCTCTTACCTTC
CASREGQEAPLTF
>TRBJ2-1|TRBD2|TRBV19|few
TGTGCCAGTAGTACCCTAACTAGCGGGAGGTCCAATGAGCAGTTCTTC
CASSTLTSGRSNEQFF
>TRBJ1-5|-|TRBV19|once
TGTGCCAGTAGTACCGGGGACAATCAGCCCCAGCATTTT
CASSTGDNQPQHF
>TRBJ1-2|-|TRBV7-2|-
TGTGCCAGCAGCTCCGGGCGGGGCGGGGCCTATGGCTACACCTTC
CASSSGRGGAYGYTF
>TRBJ1-2|-|TRBV12-3/TRBV12-4|-
TGTGCCAGCAGTCCGGGTCCACACTATGGCTACACCTTC
CASSPGPHYGYTF
>TRBJ2-1|TRBD2|TRBV19|once
TGTGCCAGTAAACTAGCGGGGAGTTACAATGAGCAGTTCTTC
CASKLAGSYNEQFF
>TRBJ2-7|TRBD1|TRBV5-4|once
TGTGCCAGCAGCACCTGGACAGGGCCCATCTCCTACGAGCAGTACTTC
CASSTWTGPISYEQYF